The text below deals with one T cell receptor (beta chain). V lost 0 bases and J lost 0, with 9 bases in between. Germline V gene lookup returns CDR1 MNHNS and CDR2 SASEGT. This CDR3 has 15 residues. The PCR used 60 Vbeta and 13 Jbeta primers. Clones were sequenced by immunoSEQ multiplex PCR, and TCRdb holds only the in-frame ones, with some missing. The sample includes roughly 220,000 clones, roughly 80% seen only once; the top ten take 2.7%. The sample comes from a study of cytomegalovirus exposure and HLA in healthy donors. V and J are TRBV6-1 and TRBJ2-7; possible D gene TRBD1, 6 bases. Sequenced: PBMCs. The receptor's source is a woman aged 40 to 50 in good health and CMV-seronegative. This chain's CDR3 is CASSEASGASYEQYF. As DNA, the CDR3 is TGTGCCAGCAGTGAAGCGTCAGGGGCCTCCTACGAGCAGTACTTC.